This T cell receptor (beta chain) was identified in a study of technical replicates of blood from a handful of donors (dated by TCRdb to the late 2010s). Counted from cysteine to phenylalanine, this CDR3 has 15 amino acids. CDR3 DNA only is kept here, 45 bases in frame from base 1. CDR1 ENHRY and CDR2 SYGVKD are derived from the germline V gene. Trimming takes 6 bases from V and 1 base from J, and the germline ends sit 15 bases apart. Libraries were made using the immunoSEQ multiplex PCR assay. This is the immuneACCESS table as TCRdb keeps it, with only in-frame sequences that have V and J called. A part of the clones is gone; compared with another copy, unresolved V genes explain less than half, and the rest is unexplained. The sample contains 75,000 to 100,000 clones, 90% to 95% of them found a single time. The top ten constitute 0.24% of the sample. Of note for this clone: Its recognized antigen is unknown. Base qualities are missing; no much larger clone stands one base away.

The TCR was taken from a human donor in good health. Material for sequencing was T cells isolated from PBMCs. The sequence links TRBV10-3 to TRBJ1-1; TRBD1 is perhaps the D gene, given 5 matching bases. The sequenced DNA is TGTGCCATCAGCGAGGGGCGAATGGGGAACACTGAAGCTTTCTTT. Translated, it reads CAISEGRMGNTEAFF.